The next 25 T cell receptor beta chains were all read from a single sample in a study of cytomegalovirus exposure and HLA in healthy donors. This PCR relied on a set of 60 Vbeta primers and 13 Jbeta primers. The assay was immunoSEQ multiplex PCR, and TCRdb's table has in-frame clones only and misses some. The sample contains around 130,000 clones, over 70% of which appear only once. What was sequenced was PBMCs. These receptors originate from a middle-aged woman in good health and CMV-seronegative.

This chain links TRBV13 with TRBJ2-5; a possible D gene is TRBD1 (5 bases). With the DNA end fitting TRBJ2-7 better, the J assignment may be wrong. The CDR3 runs 13 residues. CDR1 is PRHDT and CDR2 is FYEKMQ in the germline V gene (reference sequence). The DNA for the CDR3 is TGTGCCAGCAGCCCCGAAAGGGGCTACGAGCAGTACTTC. Its protein is CASSPERGYEQYF.

The count of this clone is one. The genes are TRBV5-6 and TRBJ2-7, with 7 bases matching TRBD2. The junction had 6 bases not matched to a gene; V was cut back by 3 bases and J by 0 bases. Germline CDR1 reads SGHDT; CDR2 reads YYEEEE. The CDR3 is 15 residues long. The CDR3 region has the DNA TGTGCCAGCAGCTCGTCGGCGGGAGTCTCCTACGAGCAGTACTTC. This gives the protein CASSSSAGVSYEQYF.

The V gene is TRBV18, the J gene TRBJ2-7; D gene uncertain. V was trimmed by 1 base and J by 0 bases, leaving 10 bases between them. This CDR3 spans 15 amino acids. The V gene's germline CDR1 is KGHSH and CDR2 LQKENI. The CDR3 DNA reads as TGTGCCAGCTCACCACAAACTGCGAGCTCCTACGAGCAGTACTTC. It is translated as CASSPQTASSYEQYF.

The rearrangement uses TRBV7-9 and TRBJ2-2; no clear D. CDR1 is SEHNR, CDR2 FQNEAQ, per germline (reference sequence). CDR3 size: 12 residues. V dropped 5 bases and J dropped 6 bases, with 7 bases sitting between them. For the CDR3, the DNA is TGTGCCAGCAGCCTCCCGGCCGGGGAGCTGTTTTTT. It is translated as CASSLPAGELFF.

As regards this clone: Compared with germline, one end of the junction differs, possibly owing to a read error. This chain's CDR3 is CASSFGLSSEQYF. In DNA form, the CDR3 reads TGTGCCAGCAGCTTTGGCCTGTCCTCCGAGCAGTACTTC. V and J are TRBV7-9 and TRBJ2-7; no clear D gene. There are 13 residues in the CDR3. Germline CDR1 reads SEHNR; CDR2 reads FQNEAQ (reference sequence).

The chain combines TRBV28 with TRBJ2-5; D unresolved. This CDR3 region has 16 residues. V shed 4 bases and J shed 1 base, with 16 bases lying between them. Germline CDR1 MDHEN, CDR2 SYDVKM. The CDR3 bases are TGTGCCAGCAGTTCCTGCAGAAACGGAGTCCAAGAGACCCAGTACTTC. This codes for CASSSCRNGVQETQYF.

This clone was counted a few times. The chain uses TRBV7-9 and TRBJ2-7; TRBD1 is a possible D gene (6 bases). Germline V gene lookup returns CDR1 SEHNR and CDR2 FQNEAQ (reference sequence). There are 14 residues in the CDR3. V was pared by 1 base and J by 5 bases, with 12 bases between. In nucleotides, the CDR3 is TGTGCCAGCAGCTTAGGGGGGCACCGGGACGAGCAGTACTTC. It translates to CASSLGGHRDEQYF.

This clone was picked up one time. CDR3 coding DNA: TGTGCCAGCAGTTTCTTTGGGAGAGAGACCCAGTACTTC. It is translated as CASSFFGRETQYF. The V and J genes are TRBV28 and TRBJ2-5, with TRBD2 as a possible D gene (5 bases). CDR1 and CDR2 (germline): MDHEN, SYDVKM. V gave up 3 bases and J gave up 4 bases, with 9 bases separating them. There are 13 residues in the CDR3.

V gene TRBV18 combines with J gene TRBJ2-5, with 12 nucleotides matching TRBD2. Germline CDR1 reads KGHSH; CDR2 reads LQKENI. J lost 2 bases, V lost 0 bases, and 4 bases had no gene match. This CDR3 contains 17 residues. CDR3 region: CASSPPVGTSGQETQYF. The CDR3 nucleotides are TGTGCCAGCTCACCACCGGTCGGGACTAGCGGGCAAGAGACCCAGTACTTC.

V gene TRBV5-1 combines with J gene TRBJ1-2; no clear D gene. V lost 2 bases, J lost 7 bases, and 12 bases lay in between. Looked up from germline, CDR1 is SGHRS and CDR2 is YFSETQ. This CDR3 comprises 13 residues. The CDR3 spells CASSFEGVGGYTF. The CDR3 DNA is TGCGCCAGCAGCTTTGAGGGAGTAGGTGGCTACACCTTC.

This clone has only a few counts. V gene TRBV30 combines with J gene TRBJ1-3; TRBD1 might be the D (5 bases). CDR1 is GTSNPN, CDR2 SVGIG, per germline (reference sequence). The CDR3 is 13 residues long. V shed 4 bases and J shed 0 bases, with 7 bases lying between them. Written as DNA, the CDR3 is TGTGCCTGGATCAGGGACTCTGGAAACACCATATATTTT. Translated, it gives CAWIRDSGNTIYF.

The chain employs TRBV20-1 and TRBJ1-2, with D hard to call. The length of the CDR3 is 10 residues. Looked up from germline, CDR1 is DFQATT and CDR2 is SNEGSKA (reference sequence). Trimming took 4 bases from V and 8 from J, leaving 8 bases between them. The CDR3 DNA reads as TGCAGTGCTAACACCCGCGGCTACACCTTC. It translates to CSANTRGYTF.

The chain links TRBV15 to TRBJ2-7; D is perhaps TRBD2 (6 bases). The CDR3 has 12 amino acids. Germline-derived CDR1 and CDR2 are LNHNV and YYDKDF (reference sequence). Trimming removed 7 bases from V and 7 bases from J, with 14 bases in between. The CDR3 nucleotides are TGTGCCACCAAATTCTTCGGAGGGGAGCAGTACTTC. This translates into CATKFFGGEQYF.

The chain carries TRBV7-9 and TRBJ2-3; 10 nucleotides align to TRBD2. The trim removed 7 bases at V and 3 bases at J, leaving 4 bases unmatched. Germline CDR1 and CDR2: SEHNR and FQNEAQ (reference sequence). This CDR3 has 14 amino acids. The CDR3 region is CASTLAGVTDTQYF. The CDR3, as DNA: TGTGCCAGCACTCTAGCGGGGGTTACAGATACGCAGTATTTT.

The chain carries TRBV6-1 and TRBJ2-2; 10 nucleotides line up with TRBD2. The CDR3 runs 14 residues. The V segment lost 6 bases and the J segment 3 bases; nucleotides outside the gene matches: 1. Germline CDR1 and CDR2: MNHNS and SASEGT. CDR3 sequence: CASSLAGDTGELFF. CDR3 in DNA: TGTGCCAGCAGCCTAGCGGGAGACACCGGGGAGCTGTTTTTT.

The genes are TRBV27 and TRBJ1-3; the D is unclear. The length of the CDR3 is 17 residues. Trimming cost V 4 bases and J 2 bases, with 18 bases left between them. Looked up from germline, CDR1 is MNHEY and CDR2 is SMNVEV (reference sequence). The CDR3 reads CASSSLPPGRPGNTIYF. The DNA for the CDR3 is TGTGCCAGCAGTTCACTCCCCCCGGGGAGGCCTGGAAACACCATATATTTT.

The V call is TRBV5-1, the J call TRBJ2-2; D not certain. Germline CDR1 is SGHRS and CDR2 is YFSETQ. The ends were cut back, 4 bases at V and 3 bases at J, with 16 bases in the middle. The CDR3 contains 16 residues. CDR3 nucleotide sequence: TGCGCCAGCAGCCCAAGACCTAGTTCCGACACCGGGGAGCTGTTTTTT. The encoded protein is CASSPRPSSDTGELFF.

This clone was seen only a few times. The CDR3 DNA sequence: TGTGCCAGCAGCCTAACAAGGGGAGGTAGCACAGATACGCAGTATTTT. It yields the protein CASSLTRGGSTDTQYF. This chain joins TRBV14 and TRBJ2-3, with D possibly being TRBD2 (6 bases). CDR3 length equals 16 residues. Germline lookup yields CDR1 SGHDN and CDR2 FVKESK. Trimming removed 4 bases at V and 0 bases at J, with 14 bases between.

V is TRBV18 and J is TRBJ2-1; tentative D call: TRBD1 (6 bases). This CDR3 spans 11 amino acids. Germline CDR1 and CDR2: KGHSH and LQKENI. The V end lost 4 bases, the J end lost 8 bases, and 6 bases lay between the germline ends. CDR3 nucleotides: TGTGCCAGCTCACGACAGGATGAGCAGTTCTTC. This translates into CASSRQDEQFF.

The rearrangement links TRBV14 to TRBJ2-1, with 8 positions matching TRBD2. Germline lookup yields CDR1 SGHDN and CDR2 FVKESK. The junction had 13 bases not matched to a gene; V was cut back by 0 bases and J by 9 bases. CDR3 length equals 17 residues. Written as DNA, the CDR3 is TGTGCCAGCAGCCAAGATATAAGCGGGAGAATCATCTCTGAGCAGTTCTTC. Encoded protein: CASSQDISGRIISEQFF.

The CDR3 here is CASSWTANYEQYF. CDR3 nucleotide sequence: TGTGCCAGCAGTTGGACAGCAAACTACGAGCAGTACTTC. This rearrangement joins TRBV28 to TRBJ2-7, with a weak D call TRBD1 (6 bases). This CDR3 is 13 amino acids long. Germline CDR1 MDHEN, CDR2 SYDVKM. Trimming removed 4 bases at V and 3 bases at J, with 10 bases between. The entire variable domain, with the rest obtained from reference TRBV28 and TRBJ2-7, is as follows: DVKVTQSSRYLVKRTGEKVFLECVQDMDHENMFWYRQDPGLGLRLIYFSYDVKMKEKGDIPEGYSVSREKKERFSLILESASTNQTSMYLCASSWTANYEQYFGPGTRLTVT.

V gene TRBV5-3 combines with J gene TRBJ2-2, with 11 bases fitting TRBD2. TRBV5-3 is given ORF status, its function remaining uncertain. This CDR3 spans 14 amino acids. V dropped 4 bases and J dropped 9; count of bases not matched to a gene: 5. CDR3 in DNA: TGTGCCAGAAGCACTAGCGGGAGTAGTCGGGAGCTGTTTTTT. Translated, it gives CARSTSGSSRELFF.

The chain recombines TRBV28 with TRBJ2-7; 10 bases align to TRBD1. CDR1 is MDHEN, CDR2 SYDVKM, per germline. Losses at the gene ends were 1 base for V and 3 bases for J; bases not matched to a gene: 6. The CDR3 is 16 residues long. The CDR3 sequence is CASSLSGTGALYEQYF. The CDR3 nucleotides read TGTGCCAGCAGTTTATCCGGGACAGGGGCCCTCTACGAGCAGTACTTC.

V gene TRBV2 combines with J gene TRBJ2-3; 8 nucleotides match TRBD1. Germline loops: CDR1 SNHLY, CDR2 FYNNEI. V lost 10 bases and J lost 6; bases outside the gene matches: 9. This CDR3 has 13 amino acids. CDR3 bases: TGTGCCATCGCGACAGGGGTAAAGGATACGCAGTATTTT. Residues: CAIATGVKDTQYF.

The rearrangement uses TRBV6-5 and TRBJ2-7; D possibly corresponds to TRBD1 (5 bases). The germline V gene has CDR1 MNHEY and CDR2 SVGAGI. Trimming stripped 6 bases from V and 1 base from J, with 13 bases between. This CDR3 has 14 amino acids. The CDR3 bases are TGTGCCAGCAGGACCCGACAGTCTTCCTACGAGCAGTACTTC. Encoded protein: CASRTRQSSYEQYF.